A single sample is the source of the 24 T cell receptor beta chains below, sequenced in a study of multiple sclerosis patients with progressive multifocal leukoencephalopathy. The table came from immunoSEQ multiplex PCR; TCRdb's copy has only in-frame clones and leaves some out. There are about 32,000 clones in the sample; almost 95% occur only once, and just under 2% lies in the top ten. The time point denotes: before natalizumab initiation. The specimen sequenced was PBMCs. The receptors were gathered from a man between 25 and 39 years old with multiple sclerosis.

In this sample, this clone turned up once. Other DNA sequences in the same sample also yield this CDR3. The V call is TRBV5-1, the J call TRBJ2-5, with a weak D call TRBD2 (7 bases). This CDR3 region has 15 residues. Germline-derived CDR1 and CDR2 are SGHRS and YFSETQ. V was shortened by 3 bases and J by 5 bases, with 17 bases between the two germline ends. CDR3 sequence: CASSSGTGGRETQYF. CDR3 coding DNA: TGCGCCAGCAGCTCCGGGACGGGGGGCAGGGAGACCCAGTACTTC.

As concerns this clone: Other DNA sequences in this specimen translate into the identical CDR3. The rearrangement uses TRBV7-9 and TRBJ1-1; no clear D gene. Germline lookup yields CDR1 SEHNR and CDR2 FQNEAQ (reference sequence). Trimming took 5 bases from V and 5 from J, leaving 18 bases between them. The CDR3 has 15 residues. The CDR3 reads CASSISGVDETEAFF. The CDR3 DNA reads as TGTGCCAGCAGCATTTCAGGAGTGGATGAAACTGAAGCTTTCTTT.

V is TRBV4-3 and J is TRBJ1-2; D gene uncertain. CDR1 and CDR2 from the germline V gene are LGHNA and YSLEER. V was shortened by 0 bases and J by 7 bases, with 6 bases between the two germline ends. The CDR3 consists of 12 residues. CDR3 residues: CASSQDYGGYTF. The DNA for the CDR3 is TGCGCCAGCAGCCAAGATTACGGTGGCTACACCTTC.

V usage is TRBV5-4 and J usage is TRBJ2-1; 13 bases match TRBD2. Germline CDR1 and CDR2: SGHNT and YYREEE (reference sequence). With V trimmed by 4 bases and J by 5 bases, 3 bases remained unmatched. The CDR3 is 15 residues long. CDR3 loop: CASSKTSGRDNEQFF. DNA of the CDR3: TGTGCCAGCAGCAAAACTAGCGGGAGGGACAATGAGCAGTTCTTC.

The chain carries TRBV10-1 and TRBJ1-1; 10 nucleotides agree with TRBD1. V lost 4 bases, J lost 2 bases, and 4 bases stayed unmatched. Germline V gene lookup returns CDR1 WNHNN and CDR2 SYGVQD (reference sequence). The CDR3 length is 15 residues. As DNA, the CDR3 is TGCGCCAGCAGTGTGGGACAGGGGACCAACACTGAAGCTTTCTTT. Protein: CASSVGQGTNTEAFF.

The chain is built from TRBV6-1 and TRBJ2-7; no reliable D call. The CDR3 has 13 residues. The ends were cut back, 6 bases at V and 2 bases at J, with 11 bases in the middle. Germline V gene sequence: CDR1 MNHNS, CDR2 SASEGT. CDR3 in amino acids: CASRWLPTYEQYV. CDR3 bases: TGTGCCAGCAGGTGGCTTCCGACCTACGAGCAGTACGTC.

The genes are TRBV5-1 and TRBJ2-2; TRBD1 agrees at 7 bases. CDR1 is SGHRS and CDR2 is YFSETQ in the germline V gene. V trimming: 4 bases; J trimming: 6 bases; junction bases outside the gene matches: 3. This CDR3 has 13 amino acids. CDR3 sequence (DNA): TGCGCCAGCAGCCTGGACAGGCCCGGGGAGCTGTTTTTT. Translating gives CASSLDRPGELFF.

This chain connects TRBV7-2 to TRBJ2-5, with 8 bases that match TRBD1. The CDR3 is 15 residues long. Germline V gene sequence: CDR1 SGHTA, CDR2 FQGNSA. The V gene end was trimmed by 0 bases and the J gene end by 7 bases; junction bases not matched to a gene: 7. CDR3 DNA: TGTGCCAGCAGCTTAGCGTCGACAGGGGCTGGGACCCAGTACTTC. Its translation is CASSLASTGAGTQYF.

The sample holds a few counts of this clone. This chain connects TRBV6-6 to TRBJ1-2; D is perhaps TRBD1 (6 bases). The CDR3 is made up of 16 amino acids. Germline assignment: CDR1 MNHNY and CDR2 SVGAGI (reference sequence). V lost 5 bases to trimming and J lost 2 bases, with 18 bases between them. The CDR3 loop is CASSRGGARLNYGYTF. DNA for the CDR3: TGTGCCAGCAGTCGGGGGGGGGCGCGGTTGAACTATGGCTACACCTTC.

The chain links TRBV7-9 to TRBJ2-5; D assignment may be TRBD1 or TRBD2 (6 bases each). CDR1 and CDR2 (germline): SEHNR, FQNEAQ (reference sequence). The CDR3 runs 16 residues. V was cut by 3 bases and J by 3 bases, with 17 bases left in between. The CDR3: CASSLEPGAGEETQYF. CDR3 DNA: TGTGCCAGCAGCTTGGAGCCGGGGGCTGGGGAAGAGACCCAGTACTTC.

The rearrangement uses TRBV9 and TRBJ1-5, with 9 bases that match TRBD1. J was trimmed by 7 bases and V by 5 bases; bases with no gene match: 7. Germline CDR1 SGDLS, CDR2 YYNGEE. The CDR3 is made up of 14 amino acids. The CDR3 reads CASSEGTGRQPQHF. The CDR3 DNA sequence: TGTGCCAGCAGTGAGGGGACAGGGAGGCAGCCCCAGCATTTT.

This clone was detected only a few times. V is TRBV25-1 and J is TRBJ2-5; 7 bases agree with TRBD1. The V and J ends lost 6 bases and 1 base, in that order; junction bases with no gene match: 8. This CDR3 has 15 amino acids. CDR1 MGHDK and CDR2 SYGVNS come from the germline V gene. The CDR3 DNA sequence: TGTGCCAGCAGCCCCGGGACAGAGCTCCAAGAGACCCAGTACTTC. This encodes CASSPGTELQETQYF.

CDR3 protein: CASSQVGPGQGTYEQYF. CDR3 bases: TGCGCCAGCAGCCAAGTTGGGCCGGGACAGGGGACCTACGAGCAGTACTTC. The chain uses TRBV4-3 and TRBJ2-7; 10 positions match TRBD1. CDR1 and CDR2 from the germline V gene are LGHNA and YSLEER. This CDR3 has 17 amino acids. V shed 1 base and J 2 bases; nucleotides not matched to a gene: 8.

This clone was observed a few times. This chain connects TRBV19 to TRBJ2-7; possibly TRBD2 for D (5 bases). From germline, CDR1 is LNHDA and CDR2 SQIVND (reference sequence). The CDR3 covers 14 residues. The V and J ends lost 8 bases and 7 bases respectively, with 21 bases between them. CDR3: CASGPGHGAVEQYF. CDR3 nucleotide sequence: TGTGCCAGTGGACCGGGCCACGGAGCGGTAGAGCAGTACTTC.

The chain carries TRBV15 and TRBJ2-3, with D unclear. CDR1 and CDR2 (germline): LNHNV, YYDKDF (reference sequence). V gave up 5 bases and J gave up 5 bases, with 14 bases separating them. CDR3 length equals 14 residues. The CDR3 protein is CATSLSAKGDTQYF. As DNA, the CDR3 is TGTGCCACCAGCCTGTCAGCAAAGGGAGATACGCAGTATTTT.

The chain is built from TRBV15 and TRBJ1-2; a weak D match, TRBD1 (6 bases). V was shortened by 5 bases and J by 6 bases, with 16 bases between the two germline ends. The CDR3 length is 14 residues. The V gene's germline CDR1 is LNHNV and CDR2 YYDKDF (reference sequence). The CDR3 here is CATSRLGGRDGYTF. The CDR3 DNA sequence: TGTGCCACCAGCCGCCTAGGGGGAAGGGATGGCTACACCTTC.

V is TRBV27 and J is TRBJ1-2; D is perhaps TRBD1 (5 bases). This CDR3 comprises 16 residues. The germline gives CDR1 MNHEY, CDR2 SMNVEV (reference sequence). The V end was cut by 6 bases, the J end by 4 bases, with 21 bases between. The CDR3 spells CASRQTGSLSSYGYTF. CDR3 in DNA: TGTGCCAGCAGGCAAACAGGAAGTTTAAGCAGCTATGGCTACACCTTC.

The CDR3 coding sequence is TGTGCCAGCAGCGGGACTAGCGGGAGCTCCTACAATGAGCAGTTCTTC. This codes for CASSGTSGSSYNEQFF. The chain has TRBV7-9 and TRBJ2-1; the match to TRBD2 covers 14 bases. V was clipped by 5 bases and J by 0 bases; unmatched bases: 0. Per the germline V gene, CDR1 is SEHNR and CDR2 is FQNEAQ (reference sequence). The CDR3 has 16 residues.

The chain carries TRBV7-3 and TRBJ2-1; 11 bases map to TRBD2. CDR1 and CDR2 (germline): SGHTA, FQGTGA. V dropped 5 bases and J dropped 0; count of bases not matched to a gene: 15. CDR3 length: 20 residues. CDR3 in amino acids: CASSPWGSGRAASSYNEQFF. DNA for the CDR3: TGTGCCAGCAGCCCTTGGGGTAGCGGGAGGGCCGCGAGCTCCTACAATGAGCAGTTCTTC.

CDR3 coding DNA: TGTGCCATCAGCCAACAGGGGGCAGGTAACACTGAAGCTTTCTTT. Translated: CAISQQGAGNTEAFF. V usage is TRBV10-3 and J usage is TRBJ1-1, with 9 bases identical to TRBD1. Germline V gene lookup returns CDR1 ENHRY and CDR2 SYGVKD. The CDR3 runs 15 residues. J lost 2 bases, V lost 6 bases, and 7 bases had no gene match.

V usage is TRBV4-1 and J usage is TRBJ2-3, with 7 bases lining up with TRBD1. The CDR3 loop spans 15 amino acids. The V segment lost 2 bases and the J segment 3 bases; nucleotides outside the gene matches: 5. CDR1 and CDR2 from the germline V gene are MGHRA and YSYEKL. The CDR3 nucleotides read TGCGCCAGCAGCCAATACGCAGGGGGTACAGATACGCAGTATTTT. Its translation is CASSQYAGGTDTQYF.

This sequence joins TRBV6-5 and TRBJ2-3; no definite D call. Trimming took off 11 bases at V and 2 bases at J, with 11 bases between the two ends. Per the germline V gene, CDR1 is MNHEY and CDR2 is SVGAGI. The CDR3 extends over 12 amino acids. CDR3: CAAWGSTDTQYF. Here the CDR3 DNA reads TGTGCCGCTTGGGGTTCCACAGATACGCAGTATTTT.

This chain uses TRBV2 with TRBJ2-7; unclear D gene. The CDR3 extends over 12 amino acids. Deletions cut 5 bases from V and 3 bases from J, with 8 bases between. CDR1 and CDR2 from the germline V gene are SNHLY and FYNNEI. The CDR3 DNA sequence: TGTGCCAGCAGTACAGTACTCTACGAGCAGTACTTC. It yields the protein CASSTVLYEQYF.

The chain links TRBV7-2 to TRBJ2-3, with 10 bases fitting TRBD1. Germline CDR1 and CDR2: SGHTA and FQGNSA. CDR3 length: 15 amino acids. V shed 2 bases and J 8 bases; nucleotides not matched to a gene: 7. This CDR3 reads CASSLRDRGTGTQYF. The DNA of the CDR3 is TGTGCCAGCAGCTTAAGGGACAGGGGCACGGGTACGCAGTATTTT.